What follows is one TCR beta chain and its context. This entry is derived from a study of shared clonotypes between healthy human individuals. The CDR3 consists of 16 residues. Trimming cost V 4 bases and J 4 bases, with 19 bases left between them. Germline loops: CDR1 MDHEN, CDR2 SYDVKM. Every contributor of samples was a Caucasian grown-up residing in Nashville, Tennessee. The run depth of the assay was deep. Only in-frame clones appear in the TCRdb table, and some are missing; sequencing was by immunoSEQ multiplex PCR. The sample shows hundreds of thousands of clones, 76% of them seen only once. The origin of this receptor is a woman aged 40 to 50 in good health. Some clones in this sample may be carry-over from other donors' samples. The sample taken for sequencing was PBMCs. The chain employs TRBV28 and TRBJ1-2; maybe TRBD1 (6 bases). In DNA, the CDR3 is TGTGCCAGCAGTTCAGGGGCCAGGGTTGGCGTCTATGGCTACACCTTC. Residues: CASSSGARVGVYGYTF.